This T cell receptor beta chain was captured by sequencing in a study of T cell responses to AZD1222 COVID-19 vaccine. The ends were cut back, 9 bases at V and 4 bases at J, with 23 bases in the middle. The CDR3 is 16 residues long. CDR1 and CDR2 from the germline V gene are WNHNN and SYGVQD (reference sequence). Libraries were prepared by immunoSEQ multiplex PCR; TCRdb keeps only in-frame clonotypes and omits some of them. In the table there are fewer than 70,000 clones, roughly 89% of which are singletons. The material was peripheral blood, obtained 28 days after the second AZD1222 dose. The chain carries TRBV10-1 and TRBJ2-3; D is possibly TRBD2 (6 bases). The TCR sequence derives from an adult who received the AZD1222 COVID-19 vaccine. The CDR3: CASSLTAGSRADTQYF. In nucleotides, the CDR3 is TGCGCCAGTTCCTTGACTGCGGGGTCAAGGGCAGATACGCAGTATTTT.